The clone carrying this T cell receptor (beta chain) was seen ten or more times. The CDR3 has 14 amino acids. Trimming took 3 bases from V and 2 from J; bases not matched to a gene: 1. Germline lookup yields CDR1 SGDLS and CDR2 YYNGEE. The data stem from a study of CD8+CD57+ T cells in acquired aplastic anemia. Profiling that covered TCR beta VDJ and CDR3 relied on genomic DNA as its template. TCRdb processed the reads anew with MiXCR; each CDR3 protein has one entry. The data show roughly 180,000 distinct CDR3 sequences, nearly 50% seen once. In patients chosen for sequencing, flow cytometry had shown CD8+CD57+ cell expansion. The enrolled patients all had severe acquired aplastic anemia.

V is TRBV9 and J is TRBJ2-2; TRBD1 matches 7 bases. What was sequenced was sorted CD4+, CD8+, or CD8+CD57+ T cells (not recorded which) from PBMCs. The TCR sequence derives from a human donor with aplastic anemia. This chain's CDR3 is CASSGQGNTGELFF. The CDR3 bases are TGTGCCAGCAGCGGACAGGGAAACACCGGGGAGCTGTTTTTT.